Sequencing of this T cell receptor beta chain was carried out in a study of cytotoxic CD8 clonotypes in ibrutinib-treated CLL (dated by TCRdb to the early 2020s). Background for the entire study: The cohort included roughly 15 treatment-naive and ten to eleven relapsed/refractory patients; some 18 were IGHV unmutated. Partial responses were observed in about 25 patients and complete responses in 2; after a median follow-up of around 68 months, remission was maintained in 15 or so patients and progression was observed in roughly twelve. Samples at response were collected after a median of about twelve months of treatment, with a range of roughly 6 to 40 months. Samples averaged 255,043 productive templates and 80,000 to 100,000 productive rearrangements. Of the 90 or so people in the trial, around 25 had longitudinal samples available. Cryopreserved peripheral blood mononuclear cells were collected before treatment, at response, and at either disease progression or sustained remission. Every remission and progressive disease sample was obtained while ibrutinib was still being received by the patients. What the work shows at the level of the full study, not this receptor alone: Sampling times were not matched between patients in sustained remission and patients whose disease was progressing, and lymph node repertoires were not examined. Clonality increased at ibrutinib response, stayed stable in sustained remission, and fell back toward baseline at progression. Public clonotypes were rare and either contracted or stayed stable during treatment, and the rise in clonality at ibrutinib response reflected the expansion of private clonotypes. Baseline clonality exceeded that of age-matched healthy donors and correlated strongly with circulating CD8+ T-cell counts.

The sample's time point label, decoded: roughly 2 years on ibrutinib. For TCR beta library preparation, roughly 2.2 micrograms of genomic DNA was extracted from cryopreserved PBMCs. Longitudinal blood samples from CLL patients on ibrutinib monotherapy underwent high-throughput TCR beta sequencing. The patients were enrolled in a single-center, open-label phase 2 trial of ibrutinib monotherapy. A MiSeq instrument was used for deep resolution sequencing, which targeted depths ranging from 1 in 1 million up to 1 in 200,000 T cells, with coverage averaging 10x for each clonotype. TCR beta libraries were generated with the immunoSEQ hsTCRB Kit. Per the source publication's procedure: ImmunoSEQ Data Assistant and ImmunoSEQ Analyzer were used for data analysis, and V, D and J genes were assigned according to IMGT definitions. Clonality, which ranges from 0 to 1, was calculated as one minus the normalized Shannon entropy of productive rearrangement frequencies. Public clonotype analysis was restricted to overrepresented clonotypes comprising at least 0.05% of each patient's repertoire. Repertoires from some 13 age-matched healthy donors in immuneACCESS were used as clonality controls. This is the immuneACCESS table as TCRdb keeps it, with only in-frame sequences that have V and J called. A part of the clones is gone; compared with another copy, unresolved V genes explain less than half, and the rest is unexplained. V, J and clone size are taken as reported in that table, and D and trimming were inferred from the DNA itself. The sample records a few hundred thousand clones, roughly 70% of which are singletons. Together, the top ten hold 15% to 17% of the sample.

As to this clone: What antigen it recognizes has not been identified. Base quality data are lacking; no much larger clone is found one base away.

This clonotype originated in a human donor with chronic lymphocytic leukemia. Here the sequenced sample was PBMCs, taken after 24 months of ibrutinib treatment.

The DNA is as follows: TGTGCCAGCAGTCCCGACTTGGGGGGAACCTACGAGCAGTACTTC. Its coded protein is CASSPDLGGTYEQYF. The chain joins TRBV2 to TRBJ2-7; 6 matching bases give a weak D call of TRBD2. Relative to germline, V is 5 bases shorter and J is 2 bases shorter, with 16 bases between their ends. The germline V gene sets CDR1 to SNHLY and CDR2 to FYNNEI. The CDR3 has 15 amino acids, counting the end cysteine and phenylalanine. Only CDR3 DNA is held: 45 bases, read in frame from base 1. The reference TRBV2 and TRBJ2-7 proteins fill in what lies around the CDR3, so the full variable domain reads EPEVTQTPSHQVTQMGQEVILRCVPISNHLYFYWYRQILGQKVEFLVSFYNNEISEKSEIFDDQFSVERPDGSNFTLKIRSTKLEDSAMYFCASSPDLGGTYEQYFGPGTRLTVT.